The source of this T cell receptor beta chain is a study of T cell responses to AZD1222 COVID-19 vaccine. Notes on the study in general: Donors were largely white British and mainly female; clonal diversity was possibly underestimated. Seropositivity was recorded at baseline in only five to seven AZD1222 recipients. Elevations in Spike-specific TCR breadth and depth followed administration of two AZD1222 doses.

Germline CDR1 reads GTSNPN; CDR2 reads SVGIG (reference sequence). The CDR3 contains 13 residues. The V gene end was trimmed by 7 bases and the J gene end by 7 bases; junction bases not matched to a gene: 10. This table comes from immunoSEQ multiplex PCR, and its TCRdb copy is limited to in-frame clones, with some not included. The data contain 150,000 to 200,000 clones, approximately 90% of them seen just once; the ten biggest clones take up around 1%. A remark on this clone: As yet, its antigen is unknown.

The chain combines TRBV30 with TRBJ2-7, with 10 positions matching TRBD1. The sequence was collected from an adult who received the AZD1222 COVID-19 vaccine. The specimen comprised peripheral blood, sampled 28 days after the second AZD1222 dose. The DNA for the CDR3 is TGTGCCTTATCCGACAGGGGGCGAGGAGAGCAGTACTTC. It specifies CALSDRGRGEQYF.